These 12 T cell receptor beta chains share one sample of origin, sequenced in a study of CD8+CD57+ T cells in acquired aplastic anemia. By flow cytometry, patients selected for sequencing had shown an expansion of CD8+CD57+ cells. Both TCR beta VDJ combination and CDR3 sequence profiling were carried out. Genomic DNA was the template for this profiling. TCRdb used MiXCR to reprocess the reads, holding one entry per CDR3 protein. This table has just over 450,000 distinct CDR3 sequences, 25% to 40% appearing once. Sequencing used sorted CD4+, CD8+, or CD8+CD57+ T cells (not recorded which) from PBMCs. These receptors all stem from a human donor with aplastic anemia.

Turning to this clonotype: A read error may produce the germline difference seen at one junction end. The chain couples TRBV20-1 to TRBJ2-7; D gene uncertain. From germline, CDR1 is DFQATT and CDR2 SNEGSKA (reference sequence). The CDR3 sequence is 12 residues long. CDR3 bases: TGCAGTGCTCCGACTGGCTCCTACGGGCAGTGCTTC. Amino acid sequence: CSAPTGSYGQCF.

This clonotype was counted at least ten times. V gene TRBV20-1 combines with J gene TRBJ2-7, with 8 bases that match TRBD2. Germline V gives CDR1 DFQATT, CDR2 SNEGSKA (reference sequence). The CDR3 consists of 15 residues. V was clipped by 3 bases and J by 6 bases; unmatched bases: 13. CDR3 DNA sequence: TGCAGTGCTAGCATAATCCCAGCGGGAGTCAGCGAGCAGTACTTC. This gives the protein CSASIIPAGVSEQYF.

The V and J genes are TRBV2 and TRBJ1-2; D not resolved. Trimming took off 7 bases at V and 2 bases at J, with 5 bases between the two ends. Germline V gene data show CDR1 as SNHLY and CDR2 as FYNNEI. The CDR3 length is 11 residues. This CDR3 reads CASMGNYGYTF. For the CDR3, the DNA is TGTGCCAGCATGGGGAACTATGGCTACACCTTC.

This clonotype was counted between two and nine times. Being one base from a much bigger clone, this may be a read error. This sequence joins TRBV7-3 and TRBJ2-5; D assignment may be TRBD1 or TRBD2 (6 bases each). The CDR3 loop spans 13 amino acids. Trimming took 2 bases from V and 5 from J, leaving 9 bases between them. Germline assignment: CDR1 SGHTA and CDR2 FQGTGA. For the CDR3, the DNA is TGTGCCAGCAGCTTAGGGGGGCCGGAGACCCAGTACTTC. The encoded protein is CASSLGGPETQYF.

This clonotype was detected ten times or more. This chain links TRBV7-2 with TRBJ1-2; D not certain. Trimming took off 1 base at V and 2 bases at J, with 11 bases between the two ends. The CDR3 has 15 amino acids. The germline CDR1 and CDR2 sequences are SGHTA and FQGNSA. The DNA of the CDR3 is TGTGCCAGCAGCTTAGGACTGACCTCCAACTATGGCTACACCTTC. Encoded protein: CASSLGLTSNYGYTF.

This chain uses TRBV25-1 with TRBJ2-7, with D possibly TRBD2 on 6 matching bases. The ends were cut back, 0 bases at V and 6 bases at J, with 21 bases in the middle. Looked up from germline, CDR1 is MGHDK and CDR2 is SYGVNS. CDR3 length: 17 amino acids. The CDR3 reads CASSEYYKVASDPEQYF. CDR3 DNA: TGTGCCAGCAGTGAATATTATAAGGTCGCTAGCGATCCCGAGCAGTACTTC.

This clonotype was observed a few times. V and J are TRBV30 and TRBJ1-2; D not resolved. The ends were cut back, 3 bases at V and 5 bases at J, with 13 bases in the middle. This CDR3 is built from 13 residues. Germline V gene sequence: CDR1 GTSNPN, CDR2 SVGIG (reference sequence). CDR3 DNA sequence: TGTGCCTGGAGCCACGGACCTATTTATGGCTACACCTTC. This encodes CAWSHGPIYGYTF. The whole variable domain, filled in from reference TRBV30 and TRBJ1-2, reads SQTIHQWPATLVQPVGSPLSLECTVEGTSNPNLYWYRQAAGRGLQLLFYSVGIGQISSEVPQNLSASRPQDRQFILSSKKLLLSDSGFYLCAWSHGPIYGYTFGSGTRLTVV.

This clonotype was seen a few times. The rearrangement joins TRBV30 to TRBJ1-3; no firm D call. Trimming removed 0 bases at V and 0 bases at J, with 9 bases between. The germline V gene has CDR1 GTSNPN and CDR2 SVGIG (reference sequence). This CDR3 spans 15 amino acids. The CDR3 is CAWSVGDYSGNTIYF. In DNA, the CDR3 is TGTGCCTGGAGTGTGGGAGACTACTCTGGAAACACCATATATTTT.

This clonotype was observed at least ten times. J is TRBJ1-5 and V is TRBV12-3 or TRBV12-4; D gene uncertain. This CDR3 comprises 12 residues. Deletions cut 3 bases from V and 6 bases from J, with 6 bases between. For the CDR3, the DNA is TGTGCCAGCAGTTTTTCGAGTCAGCCCCAGCATTTT. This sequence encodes CASSFSSQPQHF.

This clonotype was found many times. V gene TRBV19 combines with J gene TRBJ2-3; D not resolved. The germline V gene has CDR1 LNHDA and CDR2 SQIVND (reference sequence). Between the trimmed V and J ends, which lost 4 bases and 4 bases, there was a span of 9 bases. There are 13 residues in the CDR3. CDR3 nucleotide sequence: TGTGCCAGTAGTAAGGGCCTCGCAGATACGCAGTATTTT. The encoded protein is CASSKGLADTQYF.

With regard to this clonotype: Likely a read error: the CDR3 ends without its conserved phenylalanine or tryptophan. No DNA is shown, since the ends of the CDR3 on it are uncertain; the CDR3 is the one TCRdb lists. CDR3 region: CASSPGLGSGVWYS. V is TRBV2 and J is TRBJ2-7; TRBD2 is the table's D call and was not checked against the DNA. Inclusive of both ends, the CDR3 amounts to 14 amino acids. Germline CDR1 reads SNHLY; CDR2 reads FYNNEI.

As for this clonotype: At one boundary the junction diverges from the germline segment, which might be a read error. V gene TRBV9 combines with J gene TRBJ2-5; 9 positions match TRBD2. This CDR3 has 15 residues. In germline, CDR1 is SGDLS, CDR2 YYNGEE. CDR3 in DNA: TGTGCCAACAGCACTGGGACTAGCCATCAAGAGACCCAGTACTTC. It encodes CANSTGTSHQETQYF.